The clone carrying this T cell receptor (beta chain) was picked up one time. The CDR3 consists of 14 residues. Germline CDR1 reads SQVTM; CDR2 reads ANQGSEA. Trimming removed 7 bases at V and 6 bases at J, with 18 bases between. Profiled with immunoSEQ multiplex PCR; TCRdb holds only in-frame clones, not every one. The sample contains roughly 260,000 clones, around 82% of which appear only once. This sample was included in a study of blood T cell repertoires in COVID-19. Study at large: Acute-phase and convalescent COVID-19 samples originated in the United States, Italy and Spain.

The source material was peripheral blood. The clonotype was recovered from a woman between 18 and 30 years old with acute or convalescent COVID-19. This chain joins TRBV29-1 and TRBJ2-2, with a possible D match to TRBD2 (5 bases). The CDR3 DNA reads TGCAGCGCCCTAAATCGAGTCGGGGCCGGGGAGCTGTTTTTT. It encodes CSALNRVGAGELFF.